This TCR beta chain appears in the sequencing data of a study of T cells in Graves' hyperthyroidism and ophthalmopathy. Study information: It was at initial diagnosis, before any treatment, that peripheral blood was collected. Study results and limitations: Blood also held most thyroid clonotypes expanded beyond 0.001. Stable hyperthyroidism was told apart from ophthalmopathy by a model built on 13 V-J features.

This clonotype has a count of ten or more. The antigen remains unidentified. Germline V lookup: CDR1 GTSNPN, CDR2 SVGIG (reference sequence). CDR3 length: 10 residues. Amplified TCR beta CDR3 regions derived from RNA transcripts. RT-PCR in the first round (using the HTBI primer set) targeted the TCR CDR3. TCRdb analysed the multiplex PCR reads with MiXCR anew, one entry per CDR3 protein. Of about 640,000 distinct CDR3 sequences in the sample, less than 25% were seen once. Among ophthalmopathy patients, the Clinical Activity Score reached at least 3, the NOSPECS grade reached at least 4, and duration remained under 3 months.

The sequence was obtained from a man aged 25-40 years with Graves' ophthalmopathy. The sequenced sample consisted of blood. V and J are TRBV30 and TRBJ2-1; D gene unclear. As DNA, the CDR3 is TGTGCTGCTCAGTTCAATGAGCAGTTCTTC. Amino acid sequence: CAAQFNEQFF.